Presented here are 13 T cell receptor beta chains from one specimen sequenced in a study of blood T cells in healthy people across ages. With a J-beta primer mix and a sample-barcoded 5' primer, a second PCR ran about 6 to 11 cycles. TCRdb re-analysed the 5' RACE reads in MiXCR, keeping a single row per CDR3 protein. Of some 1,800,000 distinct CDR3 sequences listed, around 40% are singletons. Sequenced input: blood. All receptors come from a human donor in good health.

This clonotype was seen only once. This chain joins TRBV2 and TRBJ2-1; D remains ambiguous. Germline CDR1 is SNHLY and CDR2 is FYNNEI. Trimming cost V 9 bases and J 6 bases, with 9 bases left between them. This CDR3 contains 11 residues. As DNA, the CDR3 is TGTGCCAGACGAAGAGGCAATGAGCAGTTCTTC. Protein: CARRRGNEQFF.

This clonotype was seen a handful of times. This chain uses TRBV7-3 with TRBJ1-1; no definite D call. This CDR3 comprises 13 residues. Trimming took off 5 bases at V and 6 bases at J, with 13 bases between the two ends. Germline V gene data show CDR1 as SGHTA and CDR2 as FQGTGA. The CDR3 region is CASSPQIGAEAFF. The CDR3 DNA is TGTGCCAGCAGCCCCCAGATCGGTGCTGAAGCTTTCTTT.

The CDR3 loop reads CASSQARTTQYF. CDR3 DNA: TGTGCCAGCAGCCAAGCGCGGACCACTCAGTATTTT. V is TRBV3-1 and J is TRBJ2-3; D is undetermined. CDR3 length: 12 amino acids. The V gene lost 1 base and the J gene lost 12 bases, with 11 bases spanning the gap. CDR1 and CDR2 from the germline V gene are LGHDT and YNNKEL (reference sequence).

CDR3 protein: CASSLWSTYEQYF. CDR3 DNA sequence: TGTGCCAGCAGCTTGTGGAGTACCTACGAGCAGTACTTC. This chain joins TRBV5-6 and TRBJ2-7; D unclear. CDR3 length equals 13 residues. The germline V gene has CDR1 SGHDT and CDR2 YYEEEE. Trimming took 1 base from V and 2 from J, leaving 7 bases between them.

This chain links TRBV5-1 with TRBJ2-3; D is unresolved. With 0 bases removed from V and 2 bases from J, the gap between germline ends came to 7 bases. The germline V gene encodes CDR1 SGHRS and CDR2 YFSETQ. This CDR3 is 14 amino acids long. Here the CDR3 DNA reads TGCGCCAGCAGCTTGGCTCAGATCACAGATACGCAGTATTTT. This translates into CASSLAQITDTQYF.

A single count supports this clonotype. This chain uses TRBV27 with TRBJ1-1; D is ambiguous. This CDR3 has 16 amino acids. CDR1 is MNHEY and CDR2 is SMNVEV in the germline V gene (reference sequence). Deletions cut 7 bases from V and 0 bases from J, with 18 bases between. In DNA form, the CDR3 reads TGTGCCAGCAACCCGGTGGGTGTCCTTGTGAACACTGAAGCTTTCTTT. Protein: CASNPVGVLVNTEAFF.

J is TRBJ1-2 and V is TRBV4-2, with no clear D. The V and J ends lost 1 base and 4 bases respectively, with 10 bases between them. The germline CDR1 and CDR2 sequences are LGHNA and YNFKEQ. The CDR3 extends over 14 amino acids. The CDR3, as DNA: TGTGCCAGCAGCCAAGCGATACGTGGCTATGGCTACACCTTC. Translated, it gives CASSQAIRGYGYTF.

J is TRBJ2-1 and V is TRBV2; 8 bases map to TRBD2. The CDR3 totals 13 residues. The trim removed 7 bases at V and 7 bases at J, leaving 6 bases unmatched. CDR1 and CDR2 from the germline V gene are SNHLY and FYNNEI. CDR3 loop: CASIIAGSNEQFF. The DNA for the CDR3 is TGTGCCAGCATTATAGCGGGGTCTAATGAGCAGTTCTTC.

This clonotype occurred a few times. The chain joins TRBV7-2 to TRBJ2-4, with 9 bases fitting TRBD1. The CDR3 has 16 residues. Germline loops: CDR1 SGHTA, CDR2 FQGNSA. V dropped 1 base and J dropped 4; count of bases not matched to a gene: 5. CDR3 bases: TGTGCCAGCAGCTTAGGAGGGACAGGGACAAAAAACATTCAGTACTTC. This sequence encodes CASSLGGTGTKNIQYF.

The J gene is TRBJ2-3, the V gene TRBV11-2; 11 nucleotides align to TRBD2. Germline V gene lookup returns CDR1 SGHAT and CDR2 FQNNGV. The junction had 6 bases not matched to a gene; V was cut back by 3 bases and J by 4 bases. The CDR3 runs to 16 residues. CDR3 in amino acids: CASSLIAGGLADTQYF. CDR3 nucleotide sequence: TGTGCCAGCAGCTTGATAGCGGGGGGGCTGGCAGATACGCAGTATTTT.

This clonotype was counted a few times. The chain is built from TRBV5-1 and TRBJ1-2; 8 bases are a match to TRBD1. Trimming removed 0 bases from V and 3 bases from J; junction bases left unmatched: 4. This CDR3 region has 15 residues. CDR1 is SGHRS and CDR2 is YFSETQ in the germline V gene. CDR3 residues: CASSLETGADYGYTF. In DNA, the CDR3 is TGCGCCAGCAGCTTGGAGACAGGGGCGGACTATGGCTACACCTTC.

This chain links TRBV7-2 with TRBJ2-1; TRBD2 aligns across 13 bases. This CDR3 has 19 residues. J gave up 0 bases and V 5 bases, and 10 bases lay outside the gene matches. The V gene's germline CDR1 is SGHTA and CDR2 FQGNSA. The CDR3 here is CASSHRLAGGRFSYNEQFF. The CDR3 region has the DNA TGTGCCAGCAGCCATAGACTAGCGGGGGGCCGCTTCTCCTACAATGAGCAGTTCTTC.

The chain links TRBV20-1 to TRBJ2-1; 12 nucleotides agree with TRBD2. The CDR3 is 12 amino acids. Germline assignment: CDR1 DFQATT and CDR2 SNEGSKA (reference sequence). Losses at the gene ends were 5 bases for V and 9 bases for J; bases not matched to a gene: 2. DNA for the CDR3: TGCAGTGCTCCGGGACTAGCGGGTGAGCAGTTCTTC. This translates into CSAPGLAGEQFF.